The next 30 T cell receptor beta chains were all read from a single sample in a study of blood T cell repertoires in COVID-19. Produced via immunoSEQ multiplex PCR; TCRdb's table is partial and in-frame only. The table lists about 220,000 clones, around 83% of them singletons. The material sequenced was PBMCs or T cells enriched from blood (not recorded which). The receptors were gathered from a woman aged 40 to 50 with acute COVID-19.

The chain employs TRBV5-4 and TRBJ2-3, with 10 positions matching TRBD2. Losses at the gene ends were 3 bases for V and 6 bases for J; bases not matched to a gene: 4. CDR3 size: 14 residues. The V gene's germline CDR1 is SGHNT and CDR2 YYREEE (reference sequence). CDR3 amino acids: CASSSLAGVDTQYF. In DNA form, the CDR3 reads TGTGCCAGCAGCTCGCTAGCGGGAGTGGATACGCAGTATTTT.

The chain links TRBV6-1 to TRBJ1-1; 9 positions match TRBD1. The CDR3 contains 16 residues. After removal of 3 bases from V and 7 bases from J, the junction contained 12 bases not matched to a gene. The V gene's germline CDR1 is MNHNS and CDR2 SASEGT. CDR3 nucleotide sequence: TGTGCCAGCAGTGATGGAGAAACAGGGGGCGGAATTGAAGCTTTCTTT. The encoded protein is CASSDGETGGGIEAFF.

V and J are TRBV7-6 and TRBJ2-1; 9 bases are shared with TRBD1. The CDR3 extends over 14 amino acids. Per the germline V gene, CDR1 is SGHVS and CDR2 is FNYEAQ. Trimming at V came to 5 bases and at J to 7 bases, leaving 6 bases not matched to a gene. The CDR3 sequence: CASSPRQGVNEQFF. CDR3 coding DNA: TGTGCCAGCAGCCCCAGACAGGGGGTAAATGAGCAGTTCTTC. Full variable domain (rest looked up from reference TRBV7-6 and TRBJ2-1): GAGVSQSPRYKVTKRGQDVALRCDPISGHVSLYWYRQALGQGPEFLTYFNYEAQQDKSGLPNDRFSAERPEGSISTLTIQRTEQRDSAMYRCASSPRQGVNEQFFGPGTRLTVL.

The genes are TRBV7-6 and TRBJ2-5; 13 bases match TRBD2. CDR1 SGHVS and CDR2 FNYEAQ come from the germline V gene. CDR3 length: 15 amino acids. The V gene end was trimmed by 5 bases and the J gene end by 5 bases; junction bases not matched to a gene: 5. The CDR3 DNA reads TGTGCCAGCAGCCCACTAGCGGGGGGGCCCGAGACCCAGTACTTC. Amino acid sequence: CASSPLAGGPETQYF.

The rearrangement links TRBV7-8 to TRBJ2-2, with 12 bases lining up with TRBD2. Germline CDR1 reads SGHVS; CDR2 reads FQNEAQ. The CDR3 is 16 residues long. V shed 4 bases, J shed 4 bases, and the junction held 4 bases outside the gene matches. In DNA form, the CDR3 reads TGTGCCAGCAGCTCTAGCGGGAGGGCCGGCACCGGGGAGCTGTTTTTT. Translated, it gives CASSSSGRAGTGELFF. Using reference TRBV7-8 and TRBJ2-2 for the parts outside the CDR3, the full variable domain is GAGVSQSPRYKVAKRGQDVALRCDPISGHVSLFWYQQALGQGPEFLTYFQNEAQLDKSGLPSDRFFAERPEGSVSTLKIQRTQQEDSAVYLCASSSSGRAGTGELFFGEGSRLTVL.

The chain links TRBV5-1 to TRBJ2-1; D is unresolved. Trimming took 6 bases from V and 2 from J, leaving 9 bases between them. From germline, CDR1 is SGHRS and CDR2 YFSETQ. This CDR3 has 13 residues. The CDR3 loop reads CASTRAPYNEQFF. The CDR3 DNA follows: TGCGCCAGCACCCGAGCACCCTACAATGAGCAGTTCTTC.

A word on this clone: The same CDR3 can be traced to other DNA sequences in this sample. The chain couples TRBV7-3 to TRBJ2-7; 7 bases line up with TRBD2. Germline-derived CDR1 and CDR2 are SGHTA and FQGTGA. This CDR3 comprises 14 residues. V trimming: 1 base; J trimming: 6 bases; junction bases outside the gene matches: 6. CDR3 in DNA: TGTGCCAGCAGCTTAAAGGCGGGAGAGGGCGAGCAGTACTTC. Translated, it gives CASSLKAGEGEQYF.

The chain carries TRBV11-3 and TRBJ2-7; 7 bases align to TRBD1. The germline V gene encodes CDR1 SGHNT and CDR2 YENEEA. The CDR3 has 12 amino acids. The V segment lost 5 bases and the J segment 9 bases; nucleotides outside the gene matches: 7. This chain's CDR3 is CASSQRTGPQYF. CDR3 nucleotide sequence: TGTGCCAGCAGCCAAAGGACAGGCCCGCAGTACTTC.

This clone was recorded a few times. The chain uses TRBV28 and TRBJ1-1, with 8 bases matching TRBD1. The junction had 13 bases not matched to a gene; V was cut back by 5 bases and J by 2 bases. Looked up from germline, CDR1 is MDHEN and CDR2 is SYDVKM. The CDR3 is made up of 17 amino acids. The CDR3 region has the DNA TGTGCCAGCAGTCAACTTGGACAGGGTGCGGTTAACACTGAAGCTTTCTTT. This codes for CASSQLGQGAVNTEAFF.

The rearrangement links TRBV19 to TRBJ1-3; tentatively, D is TRBD1 (6 bases). From germline, CDR1 is LNHDA and CDR2 SQIVND (reference sequence). The CDR3 contains 13 residues. The V end was cut by 5 bases, the J end by 7 bases, with 12 bases between. The CDR3, as DNA: TGTGCCAGTAGTCTACAGGGACCGAACACCATATATTTT. It codes for CASSLQGPNTIYF.

The chain couples TRBV7-6 to TRBJ1-4; tentative D call: TRBD1 (5 bases). The CDR3 runs 14 residues. Germline CDR1 and CDR2: SGHVS and FNYEAQ. Trimming left V 2 bases short and J 10 bases short, with 14 bases between. The CDR3 region is CASSLTHGGGKLFF. Written as DNA, the CDR3 is TGTGCCAGCAGCTTAACGCATGGGGGAGGAAAACTGTTTTTT.

This chain connects TRBV9 to TRBJ2-3, with 12 bases aligning to TRBD2. There are 17 residues in the CDR3. Germline V CDR1 and CDR2: SGDLS, YYNGEE. V was pared by 3 bases and J by 6 bases, with 11 bases of the junction left unmatched. The DNA for the CDR3 is TGTGCCAGCAGCGAGCCTAGCGGGGGGGCCTGGGTTGATACGCAGTATTTT. This codes for CASSEPSGGAWVDTQYF.

This clone was recorded once. The chain links TRBV30 to TRBJ2-7; possible D gene TRBD2, 5 bases. Germline V lookup: CDR1 GTSNPN, CDR2 SVGIG (reference sequence). CDR3 length: 14 amino acids. V dropped 2 bases and J dropped 7 bases, with 18 bases sitting between them. The DNA of the CDR3 is TGTGCCTGGAGTCCGTTGGGCTCCTCGGGGGAGCAGTACTTC. Translated: CAWSPLGSSGEQYF.

The chain combines TRBV27 with TRBJ1-2; 7 nucleotides match TRBD1. V shed 2 bases and J 1 base; nucleotides not matched to a gene: 7. Germline V gene lookup returns CDR1 MNHEY and CDR2 SMNVEV (reference sequence). The CDR3 is made up of 16 amino acids. In DNA, the CDR3 is TGTGCCAGCAGTTTAAAGATGACAGGGATTAACTATGGCTACACCTTC. Translated, it gives CASSLKMTGINYGYTF.

This rearrangement joins TRBV12-3 or TRBV12-4 to TRBJ2-3; weak D call: TRBD1 (6 bases). This CDR3 spans 13 amino acids. Trimming left V 5 bases short and J 4 bases short, with 10 bases between. CDR3 residues: CASSPQGPDTQYF. In nucleotides, the CDR3 is TGTGCCAGCAGTCCCCAGGGGCCAGATACGCAGTATTTT.

The rearrangement joins TRBV6-2 or TRBV6-3 to TRBJ2-5; TRBD1 agrees at 7 bases. The CDR3 totals 15 residues. CDR1 and CDR2 from the germline V gene are MNHEY and SVGEGT. V dropped 2 bases and J dropped 7; count of bases not matched to a gene: 10. The CDR3 bases are TGTGCCAGCAGTTACCCGGGGACAGCATCAGGGACCCAGTACTTC. Translating gives CASSYPGTASGTQYF.

The chain couples TRBV18 to TRBJ1-1; TRBD1 is a possible D gene (6 bases). The CDR3 contains 15 residues. CDR1 and CDR2 from the germline V gene are KGHSH and LQKENI. Trimming took 0 bases from V and 1 from J, leaving 9 bases between them. The CDR3 coding sequence is TGTGCCAGCTCACCACCAGCAGGGGAGAACACTGAAGCTTTCTTT. It translates to CASSPPAGENTEAFF.

This chain links TRBV10-3 with TRBJ2-4, with TRBD1 as a possible D gene (6 bases). The CDR3 loop spans 12 amino acids. Germline V gene lookup returns CDR1 ENHRY and CDR2 SYGVKD. V was shortened by 3 bases and J by 7 bases, with 7 bases between the two germline ends. The CDR3 reads CAISERGNIQYF. Written as DNA, the CDR3 is TGTGCCATCAGTGAAAGGGGGAACATTCAGTACTTC.

The rearrangement uses TRBV28 and TRBJ1-5, with TRBD1 matching 11 bases. Germline V gives CDR1 MDHEN, CDR2 SYDVKM. With V trimmed by 5 bases and J by 5 bases, 5 bases remained unmatched. This CDR3 spans 15 amino acids. The CDR3 bases are TGTGCCAGCAGTCGGACAGGGGGCTCATATCAGCCCCAGCATTTT. This codes for CASSRTGGSYQPQHF.

The J gene is TRBJ2-1, the V gene TRBV5-1; TRBD2 matches 8 bases. This CDR3 region has 14 residues. The germline gives CDR1 SGHRS, CDR2 YFSETQ. V gave up 2 bases and J gave up 7 bases; unmatched junction bases: 5. The CDR3 nucleotides are TGCGCCAGCAGCTTCAGCGGGAGTGCGAATGAGCAGTTCTTC. This gives the protein CASSFSGSANEQFF.

This chain links TRBV10-1 with TRBJ1-2; 7 bases fit TRBD1. The trim removed 10 bases at V and 0 bases at J, leaving 17 bases unmatched. The CDR3 runs 17 residues. Germline assignment: CDR1 WNHNN and CDR2 SYGVQD (reference sequence). The CDR3 DNA reads as TGCGCCACCCGAGTTGAGGGGGCTAGCCGTTCTAACTATGGCTACACCTTC. Its translation is CATRVEGASRSNYGYTF.

The chain joins TRBV27 to TRBJ1-2, with D possibly matching TRBD1 (5 bases). The CDR3 covers 14 residues. Germline V CDR1 and CDR2: MNHEY, SMNVEV (reference sequence). The ends were cut back, 4 bases at V and 1 base at J, with 10 bases in the middle. DNA of the CDR3: TGTGCCAGCAGTTCGCTGACAGATAACTATGGCTACACCTTC. This codes for CASSSLTDNYGYTF.

The gene calls are TRBV6-5 and TRBJ2-2; tentative D call: TRBD1 (6 bases). V shed 8 bases and J shed 1 base, with 11 bases lying between them. CDR3 length: 14 residues. From germline, CDR1 is MNHEY and CDR2 SVGAGI. This chain's CDR3 is CASSFRGNTGELFF. The CDR3 nucleotides are TGTGCCAGCTCATTCAGGGGGAACACCGGGGAGCTGTTTTTT.

This chain links TRBV18 with TRBJ2-6; maybe TRBD1 (6 bases). This CDR3 is built from 16 residues. Trimming shortened V by 3 bases and J by 0 bases, and 9 bases separated the two germline ends. CDR1 KGHSH and CDR2 LQKENI come from the germline V gene. The CDR3: CASSPQGGSGANVLTF. Written as DNA, the CDR3 is TGTGCCAGCTCACCTCAAGGGGGCTCTGGGGCCAACGTCCTGACTTTC.

The chain employs TRBV11-2 and TRBJ2-5; D gene uncertain. Germline V gene data show CDR1 as SGHAT and CDR2 as FQNNGV. Deletions cut 0 bases from V and 5 bases from J, with 7 bases between. This CDR3 spans 13 amino acids. The CDR3 sequence is CASSLDPRETQYF. For the CDR3, the DNA is TGTGCCAGCAGCTTAGATCCCCGGGAGACCCAGTACTTC.

The chain uses TRBV9 and TRBJ1-4; no definite D call. This CDR3 region has 15 residues. Germline V gives CDR1 SGDLS, CDR2 YYNGEE. V lost 0 bases to trimming and J lost 0 bases, with 6 bases between them. Here the CDR3 reads CASSVGPATNEKLFF. CDR3 DNA: TGTGCCAGCAGCGTAGGTCCAGCAACTAATGAAAAACTGTTTTTT.

The sample holds one count of this clone. The chain uses TRBV6-2 or TRBV6-3 and TRBJ1-2; D possibly corresponds to TRBD1 (5 bases). This CDR3 has 14 amino acids. Germline V gives CDR1 MNHEY, CDR2 SVGEGT. Trimming cost V 0 bases and J 4 bases, with 9 bases left between them. The CDR3 DNA is TGTGCCAGCAGTTACTCGGGGCGGTCCTATGGCTACACCTTC. Translated, it gives CASSYSGRSYGYTF.

The gene calls are TRBV9 and TRBJ1-2, with 11 bases aligning to TRBD1. Germline assignment: CDR1 SGDLS and CDR2 YYNGEE. This CDR3 region has 16 residues. V was clipped by 4 bases and J by 7 bases; unmatched bases: 12. The CDR3 DNA sequence: TGTGCCAGCAGCCCACGGACAGGGGGCGCGGTTGGTGGCTACACCTTC. Protein sequence: CASSPRTGGAVGGYTF. The full variable domain, rest sourced from reference TRBV9 and TRBJ1-2, is DSGVTQTPKHLITATGQRVTLRCSPRSGDLSVYWYQQSLDQGLQFLIQYYNGEERAKGNILERFSAQQFPDLHSELNLSSLELGDSALYFCASSPRTGGAVGGYTFGSGTRLTVV.

This clone has a count of ten or more. V gene TRBV7-9 combines with J gene TRBJ2-7, with 9 bases identical to TRBD1. CDR1 SEHNR and CDR2 FQNEAQ come from the germline V gene (reference sequence). The CDR3 sequence is 12 residues long. Trimming cost V 11 bases and J 4 bases; bases outside gene matches: 6. CDR3 DNA sequence: TGTGCCGGGGGACAGGGAGAATACGAGCAGTACTTC. Its translation is CAGGQGEYEQYF.

The chain links TRBV6-5 to TRBJ2-7, with unresolved D. Germline assignment: CDR1 MNHEY and CDR2 SVGAGI. The CDR3 covers 14 residues. V was clipped by 2 bases and J by 3 bases, with 11 bases between them. CDR3 nucleotides: TGTGCCAGCAGTTACCGGGTCAGATTCTACGAGCAGTACTTC. Encoded protein: CASSYRVRFYEQYF.